A single sample is the source of the 30 T cell receptor beta chains below, sequenced in a study of blood T cell repertoires in COVID-19. Measured with immunoSEQ multiplex PCR; TCRdb has only the in-frame clones, and not every one. The data contain 200,000 to 250,000 clones, about 83% of them seen just once; the ten biggest clones take up about 4.8%. Sequencing input: PBMCs or T cells enriched from blood (not recorded which). The origin of the receptors is a woman aged 45-65 years who had been exposed to COVID-19.

The chain joins TRBV5-1 to TRBJ1-4; perhaps TRBD1 as D (6 bases). V lost 6 bases and J 8 bases, leaving 11 bases between the germline ends. The CDR3 spans 12 residues. Germline V CDR1 and CDR2: SGHRS, YFSETQ. The CDR3 bases are TGCGCCAGCAACCGGGACAACGAAAAACTGTTTTTT. The encoded protein is CASNRDNEKLFF.

This clone appeared a few times. CDR3: CASKQGAGSPLHF. As DNA, the CDR3 is TGCGCCAGCAAACAGGGGGCAGGTTCACCCCTCCACTTT. The chain links TRBV5-1 to TRBJ1-6; 9 nucleotides align to TRBD1. Losses at the gene ends were 6 bases for V and 9 bases for J; bases not matched to a gene: 4. The CDR3 is 13 amino acids. Germline V lookup: CDR1 SGHRS, CDR2 YFSETQ. Looking up the rest from reference TRBV5-1 and TRBJ1-6 gives the full variable domain: KAGVTQTPRYLIKTRGQQVTLSCSPISGHRSVSWYQQTPGQGLQFLFEYFSETQRNKGNFPGRFSGRQFSNSRSEMNVSTLELGDSALYLCASKQGAGSPLHFGNGTRLTVT.

V gene TRBV9 combines with J gene TRBJ2-3; a weak D match, TRBD2 (6 bases). The CDR3 extends over 15 amino acids. The germline V gene encodes CDR1 SGDLS and CDR2 YYNGEE. The V and J ends lost 6 bases and 2 bases respectively, with 16 bases between them. The CDR3 DNA reads as TGTGCCAGCACCAGGACCGGGACTGCCACAGATACGCAGTATTTT. This sequence encodes CASTRTGTATDTQYF. Filled out from reference TRBV9 and TRBJ2-3, the complete variable domain reads DSGVTQTPKHLITATGQRVTLRCSPRSGDLSVYWYQQSLDQGLQFLIQYYNGEERAKGNILERFSAQQFPDLHSELNLSSLELGDSALYFCASTRTGTATDTQYFGPGTRLTVL.

The gene calls are TRBV13 and TRBJ2-2, with TRBD1 identical over 9 bases. CDR3 length equals 16 residues. With V trimmed by 0 bases and J by 2 bases, 1 base remained unmatched. Looked up from germline, CDR1 is PRHDT and CDR2 is FYEKMQ (reference sequence). CDR3 nucleotides: TGTGCCAGCAGCTTAGGGGGACAGGGTAACACCGGGGAGCTGTTTTTT. This codes for CASSLGGQGNTGELFF.

The gene calls are TRBV21-1 and TRBJ1-2. TRBV21-1 is a pseudogene. The CDR3 is 16 amino acids. CDR3 coding DNA: TGTGCCAGCAGCAAAGCTCGGAGACCAACCCACTATGGCTACACCTTC. Translated: CASSKARRPTHYGYTF.

A few counts support this clone. The chain links TRBV27 to TRBJ2-2; the match to TRBD1 covers 9 bases. The CDR3 sequence is 16 residues long. The V segment lost 5 bases and the J segment 5 bases; nucleotides outside the gene matches: 9. Looked up from germline, CDR1 is MNHEY and CDR2 is SMNVEV (reference sequence). CDR3 nucleotide sequence: TGTGCCAGCAGTCAACCGGGACAGGGTCAAACCGGGGAGCTGTTTTTT. It specifies CASSQPGQGQTGELFF.

The chain couples TRBV2 to TRBJ2-4, with 9 positions matching TRBD2. CDR3 length equals 16 residues. V dropped 3 bases and J dropped 3; count of bases not matched to a gene: 6. CDR1 and CDR2 (germline): SNHLY, FYNNEI. CDR3 loop: CASSESSGAGKNIQYF. CDR3 DNA sequence: TGTGCCAGCAGTGAGTCTAGCGGGGCGGGCAAAAACATTCAGTACTTC.

The rearrangement uses TRBV12-3 or TRBV12-4 and TRBJ1-1; a possible D gene is TRBD1 (6 bases). CDR3 length equals 12 residues. V was cut by 11 bases and J by 3 bases, with 13 bases left in between. This CDR3 is CASDEGDTEAFF. Written as DNA, the CDR3 is TGTGCCTCGGATGAGGGGGACACTGAAGCTTTCTTT.

This clone was recorded many times. This chain links TRBV6-4 with TRBJ2-2; 8 nucleotides line up with TRBD2. This CDR3 is built from 14 residues. V shed 3 bases and J 3 bases; nucleotides not matched to a gene: 0. Germline CDR1 MRHNA, CDR2 SNTAGT. As DNA, the CDR3 is TGTGCCAGCAGTGAGCGGGGGGACACCGGGGAGCTGTTTTTT. It codes for CASSERGDTGELFF.

The chain links TRBV6-4 to TRBJ1-2; D is perhaps TRBD1 (6 bases). Germline assignment: CDR1 MRHNA and CDR2 SNTAGT. The CDR3 spans 15 residues. Deletions cut 4 bases from V and 1 base from J, with 13 bases between. The CDR3 DNA follows: TGTGCCAGCAGTGCCGGGGCAGGGGTTAACTATGGCTACACCTTC. Translation: CASSAGAGVNYGYTF.

V and J are TRBV5-4 and TRBJ1-2; TRBD1 aligns across 9 bases. From germline, CDR1 is SGHNT and CDR2 YYREEE (reference sequence). This CDR3 contains 17 residues. V lost 4 bases and J lost 5; bases outside the gene matches: 15. CDR3 sequence reads: CASSGGGQGVRMYGYTF. The DNA for the CDR3 is TGTGCCAGCAGCGGGGGGGGACAGGGCGTTAGGATGTATGGCTACACCTTC.

The genes are TRBV19 and TRBJ1-5, with TRBD1 matching 9 bases. This CDR3 has 13 residues. Germline lookup yields CDR1 LNHDA and CDR2 SQIVND (reference sequence). With 5 bases clipped from V and 4 bases from J, the junction kept 0 bases outside the gene matches. The DNA for the CDR3 is TGTGCCAGTAGTGGGACAGGGAATCAGCCCCAGCATTTT. Its protein product is CASSGTGNQPQHF.

As concerns this clone: This sample also contains other DNA sequences that code for the same CDR3. The chain recombines TRBV10-2 with TRBJ1-5, with D unresolved. Trimming shortened V by 4 bases and J by 2 bases, and 3 bases separated the two germline ends. This CDR3 comprises 12 residues. Germline CDR1 is WSHSY and CDR2 is SAAADI. This CDR3 is CASSAGNQPQHF. CDR3 nucleotide sequence: TGCGCCAGCAGTGCAGGCAATCAGCCCCAGCATTTT.

The chain is built from TRBV3-1 (or the pseudogene TRBV3-2) and TRBJ2-7, with D perhaps TRBD1 (5 bases). CDR1 and CDR2 from the germline V gene are LGHDT and YNNKEL (reference sequence). V was trimmed by 4 bases and J by 7 bases, leaving 14 bases between them. The CDR3 is made up of 13 amino acids. The CDR3 nucleotides are TGTGCCAGCAGCCGCAGGGTGTTGGAAGAGCAGTACTTC. Its translation: CASSRRVLEEQYF.

This rearrangement joins TRBV29-1 to TRBJ2-3; TRBD2 matches 7 bases. The CDR3 runs 11 residues. The trim removed 4 bases at V and 6 bases at J, leaving 1 base unmatched. Germline CDR1 SQVTM, CDR2 ANQGSEA. The CDR3 spells CSVGEGDTQYF. In nucleotides, the CDR3 is TGCAGCGTTGGGGAGGGGGATACGCAGTATTTT.

This rearrangement joins TRBV9 to TRBJ1-4; D uncertain. Germline V CDR1 and CDR2: SGDLS, YYNGEE. The germline V and J ends were trimmed by 1 base and 8 bases, with 15 bases remaining between them. The CDR3 runs 15 residues. For the CDR3, the DNA is TGTGCCAGCAGCGTAAGCCCCGAAGAGAGGGAAAAACTGTTTTTT. Translated: CASSVSPEEREKLFF.

This clone was counted at least ten times. This sequence joins TRBV5-4 and TRBJ2-1, with D perhaps matching TRBD2 (8 bases). The germline V gene has CDR1 SGHNT and CDR2 YYREEE (reference sequence). V was pared by 4 bases and J by 12 bases, with 17 bases between. There are 13 residues in the CDR3. The CDR3 nucleotides are TGTGCCAGCAGCCAGGGGGGGACTAGAGGGCAGTTCTTC. Its protein is CASSQGGTRGQFF.

V usage is TRBV10-3 and J usage is TRBJ2-7; 11 bases align to TRBD2. Germline V gene sequence: CDR1 ENHRY, CDR2 SYGVKD. CDR3 length: 16 amino acids. J lost 3 bases, V lost 8 bases, and 12 bases had no gene match. CDR3 region: CAIGGPHLAGGYEQYF. The CDR3 DNA sequence: TGTGCCATCGGGGGACCCCACCTAGCGGGGGGCTACGAGCAGTACTTC.

CDR3 region: CASSPVRAYEQYF. As DNA, the CDR3 is TGTGCCAGCAGTCCTGTCAGGGCCTACGAGCAGTACTTC. The chain links TRBV2 to TRBJ2-7, with a tentative D call TRBD1 (5 bases). Germline lookup yields CDR1 SNHLY and CDR2 FYNNEI. There are 13 residues in the CDR3. The V and J ends lost 5 bases and 2 bases respectively, with 10 bases between them.

The gene calls are TRBV28 and TRBJ2-2, with 9 bases identical to TRBD2. The CDR3 contains 15 residues. Germline CDR1 is MDHEN and CDR2 is SYDVKM. Trimming cost V 6 bases and J 7 bases; bases outside gene matches: 9. CDR3 region: CASSPSGGTSGELFF. The CDR3 DNA reads as TGTGCCAGCAGCCCCAGCGGGGGGACTAGCGGGGAGCTGTTTTTT.

CDR3 amino acids: CASSEAGAAREQFF. CDR3 in DNA: TGTGCCAGCAGTGAAGCTGGAGCGGCGCGGGAGCAGTTCTTC. This chain joins TRBV2 and TRBJ2-1, with a possible D match to TRBD2 (5 bases). The CDR3 extends over 14 amino acids. Trimming removed 0 bases at V and 10 bases at J, with 13 bases between. CDR1 and CDR2 from the germline V gene are SNHLY and FYNNEI.

The V gene is TRBV7-2, the J gene TRBJ1-3, with D possibly TRBD1 on 6 matching bases. This CDR3 has 14 amino acids. The germline V gene has CDR1 SGHTA and CDR2 FQGNSA. V was clipped by 5 bases and J by 2 bases, with 10 bases between them. The CDR3 sequence: CASSPQGTGNTIYF. The CDR3 region has the DNA TGTGCCAGCAGCCCACAGGGAACTGGAAACACCATATATTTT.

V and J are TRBV19 and TRBJ2-1, with TRBD2 matching 11 bases. In germline, CDR1 is LNHDA, CDR2 SQIVND (reference sequence). The CDR3 extends over 16 amino acids. V gave up 3 bases and J gave up 4 bases; unmatched junction bases: 5. The CDR3 loop reads CASSMVASGGYNEQFF. The CDR3 nucleotides read TGTGCCAGTAGTATGGTGGCTAGCGGGGGGTACAATGAGCAGTTCTTC. The entire variable domain, with the rest obtained from reference TRBV19 and TRBJ2-1, is as follows: DGGITQSPKYLFRKEGQNVTLSCEQNLNHDAMYWYRQDPGQGLRLIYYSQIVNDFQKGDIAEGYSVSREKKESFPLTVTSAQKNPTAFYLCASSMVASGGYNEQFFGPGTRLTVL.

V gene TRBV9 combines with J gene TRBJ2-1; 9 bases align to TRBD2. CDR3 length: 16 residues. Germline values: CDR1 SGDLS, CDR2 YYNGEE. The ends lost 0 bases at V and 6 bases at J; junction bases unmatched: 7. Here the CDR3 DNA reads TGTGCCAGCAGCGTAGATGGCGGGGGGGCCGGCAATGAGCAGTTCTTC. Residues: CASSVDGGGAGNEQFF.

This clone was found a few times. The chain employs TRBV13 and TRBJ1-1; D is uncertain. Germline CDR1 PRHDT, CDR2 FYEKMQ (reference sequence). V gave up 4 bases and J gave up 2 bases, with 17 bases separating them. The length of the CDR3 is 16 residues. The CDR3 DNA follows: TGTGCCAGCAGCTCAGAGGAGGGTTGGAGAAACACTGAAGCTTTCTTT. Its protein is CASSSEEGWRNTEAFF.

The chain uses TRBV2 and TRBJ1-2; perhaps TRBD1 as D (6 bases). The CDR3 spans 13 residues. The germline V gene encodes CDR1 SNHLY and CDR2 FYNNEI. V dropped 4 bases and J dropped 0 bases, with 6 bases sitting between them. The CDR3 coding sequence is TGTGCCAGCAGTGGGACAGCTAACTATGGCTACACCTTC. The encoded protein is CASSGTANYGYTF.

This chain joins TRBV5-8 and TRBJ1-2, with a possible D match to TRBD1 (6 bases). This CDR3 is 15 amino acids long. The V end was cut by 5 bases, the J end by 1 base, with 15 bases between. CDR1 is SGHTS and CDR2 is YDEGEE in the germline V gene. The CDR3 sequence is CASRLEGGNNYGYTF. The DNA of the CDR3 is TGTGCCAGCAGACTGGAGGGGGGGAATAACTATGGCTACACCTTC. The full variable domain, rest sourced from reference TRBV5-8 and TRBJ1-2, is EAGVTQSPTHLIKTRGQQATLRCSPISGHTSVYWYQQALGLGLQFLLWYDEGEERNRGNFPPRFSGRQFPNYSSELNVNALELEDSALYLCASRLEGGNNYGYTFGSGTRLTVV.

V is TRBV4-1 and J is TRBJ1-1, with D unclear. The germline V gene encodes CDR1 MGHRA and CDR2 YSYEKL. The CDR3 sequence is 13 residues long. V was pared by 7 bases and J by 0 bases, with 9 bases between. For the CDR3, the DNA is TGCGCCAGCACCTCACAGCTGAACACTGAAGCTTTCTTT. Amino acid sequence: CASTSQLNTEAFF.

The J gene is TRBJ1-2, the V gene TRBV28; D not certain. This CDR3 has 13 amino acids. Trimming cost V 7 bases and J 11 bases, with 20 bases left between them. From germline, CDR1 is MDHEN and CDR2 SYDVKM. CDR3 in DNA: TGTGCCAGCAACCCCCCTTCCGCACCGGGATACACCTTC. This codes for CASNPPSAPGYTF.

Only a few counts were recorded for this clone. This rearrangement joins TRBV13 to TRBJ2-2; a possible D gene is TRBD1 (6 bases). CDR3 length: 14 residues. Germline assignment: CDR1 PRHDT and CDR2 FYEKMQ (reference sequence). Trimming cost V 5 bases and J 5 bases, with 12 bases left between them. Here the CDR3 DNA reads TGTGCCAGCAGCATGTTAGGGGGAACCGGGGAGCTGTTTTTT. Translating it yields CASSMLGGTGELFF.